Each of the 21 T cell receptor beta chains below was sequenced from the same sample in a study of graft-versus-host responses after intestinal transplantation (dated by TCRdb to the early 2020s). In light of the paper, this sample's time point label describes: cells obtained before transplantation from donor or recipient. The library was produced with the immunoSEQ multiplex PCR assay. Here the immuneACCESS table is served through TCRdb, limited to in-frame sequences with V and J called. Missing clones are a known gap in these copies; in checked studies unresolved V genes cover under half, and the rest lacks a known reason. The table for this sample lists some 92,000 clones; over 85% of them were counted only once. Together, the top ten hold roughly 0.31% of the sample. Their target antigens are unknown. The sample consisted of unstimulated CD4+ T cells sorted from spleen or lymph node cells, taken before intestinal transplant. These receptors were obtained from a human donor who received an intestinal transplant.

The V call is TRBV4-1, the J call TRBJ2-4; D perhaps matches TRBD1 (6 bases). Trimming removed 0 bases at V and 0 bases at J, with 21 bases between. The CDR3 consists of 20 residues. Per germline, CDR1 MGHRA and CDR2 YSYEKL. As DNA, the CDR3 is TGCGCCAGCAGCCAAGATCCCTACCATGGACAGACTGTAGCCAAAAACATTCAGTACTTC. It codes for CASSQDPYHGQTVAKNIQYF.

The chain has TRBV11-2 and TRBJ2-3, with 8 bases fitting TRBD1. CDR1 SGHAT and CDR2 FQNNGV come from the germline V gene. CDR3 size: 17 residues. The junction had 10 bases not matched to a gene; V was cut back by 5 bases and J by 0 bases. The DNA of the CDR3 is TGTGCCAGCAGCCGAGGACAGGGTGGCGGGAGCACAGATACGCAGTATTTT. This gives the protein CASSRGQGGGSTDTQYF.

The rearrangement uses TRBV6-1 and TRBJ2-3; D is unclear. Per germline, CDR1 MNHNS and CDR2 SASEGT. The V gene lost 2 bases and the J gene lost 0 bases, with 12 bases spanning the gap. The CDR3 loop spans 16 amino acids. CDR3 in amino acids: CASSEMLRGSTDTQYF. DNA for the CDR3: TGTGCCAGCAGTGAAATGTTGCGCGGCAGCACAGATACGCAGTATTTT.

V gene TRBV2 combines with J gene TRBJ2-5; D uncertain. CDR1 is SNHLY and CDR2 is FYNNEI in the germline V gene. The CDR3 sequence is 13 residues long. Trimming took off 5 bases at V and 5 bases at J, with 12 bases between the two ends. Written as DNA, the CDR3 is TGTGCCAGCAGTACAGTACCGCGGGAGACCCAGTACTTC. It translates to CASSTVPRETQYF.

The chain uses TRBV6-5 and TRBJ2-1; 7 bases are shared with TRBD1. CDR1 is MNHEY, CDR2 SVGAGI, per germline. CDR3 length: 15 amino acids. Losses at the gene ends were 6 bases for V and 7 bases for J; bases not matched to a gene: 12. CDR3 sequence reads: CASSTDRAARNEQFF. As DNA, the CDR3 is TGTGCCAGCAGCACCGACAGGGCCGCTAGGAATGAGCAGTTCTTC.

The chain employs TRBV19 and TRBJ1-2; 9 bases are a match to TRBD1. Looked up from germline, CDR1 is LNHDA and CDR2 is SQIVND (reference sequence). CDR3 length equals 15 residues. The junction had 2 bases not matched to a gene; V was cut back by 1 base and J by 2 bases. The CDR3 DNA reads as TGTGCCAGTAGTATAGTAGGACAGGGGAACTATGGCTACACCTTC. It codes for CASSIVGQGNYGYTF.

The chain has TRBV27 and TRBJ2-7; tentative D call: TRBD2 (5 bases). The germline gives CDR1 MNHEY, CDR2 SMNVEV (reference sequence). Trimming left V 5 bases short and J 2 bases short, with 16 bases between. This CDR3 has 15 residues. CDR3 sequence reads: CASSISGGPPYEQYF. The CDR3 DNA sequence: TGTGCCAGCAGTATCAGCGGAGGCCCCCCCTACGAGCAGTACTTC.

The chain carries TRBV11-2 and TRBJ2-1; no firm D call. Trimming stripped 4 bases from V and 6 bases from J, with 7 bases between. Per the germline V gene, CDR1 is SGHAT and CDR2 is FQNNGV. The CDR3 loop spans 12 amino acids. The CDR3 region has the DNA TGTGCCAGCAGCTCGCCGGCCAATGAGCAGTTCTTC. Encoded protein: CASSSPANEQFF.

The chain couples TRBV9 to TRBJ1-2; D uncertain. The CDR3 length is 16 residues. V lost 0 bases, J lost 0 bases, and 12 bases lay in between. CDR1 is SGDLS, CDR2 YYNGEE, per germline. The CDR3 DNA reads TGTGCCAGCAGCGTAGAGAGGTTTATAGCTAACTATGGCTACACCTTC. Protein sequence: CASSVERFIANYGYTF.

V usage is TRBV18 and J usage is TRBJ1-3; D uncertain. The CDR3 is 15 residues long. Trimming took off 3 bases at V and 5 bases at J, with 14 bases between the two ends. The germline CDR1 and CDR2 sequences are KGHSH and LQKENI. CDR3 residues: CASSPTPDGRNTIYF. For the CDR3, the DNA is TGTGCCAGCTCACCGACACCGGACGGGAGAAACACCATATATTTT.

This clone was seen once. The CDR3 DNA reads TGCAGCGTTGCAGGGGGCCGCGGGGACACTGAAGCTTTCTTT. Translation gives CSVAGGRGDTEAFF. This chain uses TRBV29-1 with TRBJ1-1, with TRBD1 matching over 8 bases. Germline V CDR1 and CDR2: SQVTM, ANQGSEA. The trim removed 4 bases at V and 3 bases at J, leaving 7 bases unmatched. There are 14 residues in the CDR3.

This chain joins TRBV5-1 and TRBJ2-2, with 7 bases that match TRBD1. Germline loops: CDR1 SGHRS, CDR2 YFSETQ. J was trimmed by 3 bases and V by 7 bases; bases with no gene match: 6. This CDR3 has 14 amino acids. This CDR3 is CASRWDSHTGELFF. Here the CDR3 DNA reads TGCGCCAGCCGTTGGGACAGTCACACCGGGGAGCTGTTTTTT.

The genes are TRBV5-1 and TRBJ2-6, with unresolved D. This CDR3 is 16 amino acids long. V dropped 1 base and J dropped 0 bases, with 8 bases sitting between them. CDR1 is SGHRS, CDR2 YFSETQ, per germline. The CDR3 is CASSLISDSGANVLTF. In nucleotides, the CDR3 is TGCGCCAGCAGCTTGATTTCGGACTCTGGGGCCAACGTCCTGACTTTC. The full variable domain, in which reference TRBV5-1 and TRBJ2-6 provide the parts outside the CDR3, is KAGVTQTPRYLIKTRGQQVTLSCSPISGHRSVSWYQQTPGQGLQFLFEYFSETQRNKGNFPGRFSGRQFSNSRSEMNVSTLELGDSALYLCASSLISDSGANVLTFGAGSRLTVL.

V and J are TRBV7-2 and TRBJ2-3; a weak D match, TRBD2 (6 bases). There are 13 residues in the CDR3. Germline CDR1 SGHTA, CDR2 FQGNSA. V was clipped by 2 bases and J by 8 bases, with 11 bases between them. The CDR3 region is CASSLFAAGTQYF. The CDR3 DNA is TGTGCCAGCAGCTTATTTGCAGCGGGTACGCAGTATTTT.

The CDR3 protein is CASSLEREGDTQYF. Written as DNA, the CDR3 is TGCGCCAGCAGCTTGGAGCGGGAGGGAGATACGCAGTATTTT. The V gene is TRBV5-1, the J gene TRBJ2-3; TRBD2 matches at 10 bases. The J segment lost 5 bases and the V segment lost 0 bases, leaving 0 bases of the junction unmatched. This CDR3 has 14 amino acids. Looked up from germline, CDR1 is SGHRS and CDR2 is YFSETQ.

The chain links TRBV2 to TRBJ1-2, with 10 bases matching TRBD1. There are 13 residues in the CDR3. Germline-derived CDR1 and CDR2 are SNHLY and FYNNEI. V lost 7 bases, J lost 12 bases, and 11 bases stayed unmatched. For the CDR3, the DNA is TGTGCCAGCACGCCGGGACAGGGGCTTCCGGACACCTTC. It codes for CASTPGQGLPDTF.

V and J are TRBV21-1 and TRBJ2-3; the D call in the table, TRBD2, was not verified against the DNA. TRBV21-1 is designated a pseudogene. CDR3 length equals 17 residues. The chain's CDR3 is CASSPHPETGLGGTQYF. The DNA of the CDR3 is TGTGCCAGCAGCCCACACCCTGAGACCGGGCTGGGGGGTACGCAGTATTTT.

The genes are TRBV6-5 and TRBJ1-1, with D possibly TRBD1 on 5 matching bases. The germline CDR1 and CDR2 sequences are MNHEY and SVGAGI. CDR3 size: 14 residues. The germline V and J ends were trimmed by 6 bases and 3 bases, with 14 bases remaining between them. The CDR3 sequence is CASRAQGLDTEAFF. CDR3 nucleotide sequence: TGTGCCAGCAGGGCCCAGGGCTTGGACACTGAAGCTTTCTTT.

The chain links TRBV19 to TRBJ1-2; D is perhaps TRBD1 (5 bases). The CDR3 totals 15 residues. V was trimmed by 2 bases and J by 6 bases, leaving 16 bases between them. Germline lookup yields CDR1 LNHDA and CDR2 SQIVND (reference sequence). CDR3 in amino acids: CASSISAGTENGYTF. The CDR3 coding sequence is TGTGCCAGTAGTATATCCGCCGGGACGGAAAATGGCTACACCTTC. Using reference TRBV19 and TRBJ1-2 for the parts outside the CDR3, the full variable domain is DGGITQSPKYLFRKEGQNVTLSCEQNLNHDAMYWYRQDPGQGLRLIYYSQIVNDFQKGDIAEGYSVSREKKESFPLTVTSAQKNPTAFYLCASSISAGTENGYTFGSGTRLTVV.

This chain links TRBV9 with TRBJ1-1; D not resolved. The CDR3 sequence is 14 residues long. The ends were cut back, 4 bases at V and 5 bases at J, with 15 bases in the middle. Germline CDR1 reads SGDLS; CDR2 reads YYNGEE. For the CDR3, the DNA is TGTGCCAGCAGCCCCGCAGTGGGCGAAACTGAAGCTTTCTTT. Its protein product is CASSPAVGETEAFF. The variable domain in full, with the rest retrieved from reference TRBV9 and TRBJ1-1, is DSGVTQTPKHLITATGQRVTLRCSPRSGDLSVYWYQQSLDQGLQFLIQYYNGEERAKGNILERFSAQQFPDLHSELNLSSLELGDSALYFCASSPAVGETEAFFGQGTRLTVV.

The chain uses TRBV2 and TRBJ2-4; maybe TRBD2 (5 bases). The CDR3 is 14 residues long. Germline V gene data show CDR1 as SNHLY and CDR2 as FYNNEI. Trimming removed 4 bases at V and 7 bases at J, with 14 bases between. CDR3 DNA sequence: TGTGCCAGCAGTGTAAGGGCGGGTGTGAACATTCAGTACTTC. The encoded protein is CASSVRAGVNIQYF.